What follows are 28 T cell receptor beta chains derived from one specimen sequenced in a study of chemoradiotherapy in HPV16-positive cancers. Sequencing was performed with immunoSEQ multiplex PCR; in TCRdb, only in-frame clones are kept and a portion is missing. The table has around 19,000 clones, 85% to 95% seen once. This material consisted of blood, taken from a patient who underwent chemoradiotherapy. Source of these receptors: a human donor with HPV-associated anogenital cancer.

The gene calls are TRBV30 and TRBJ1-5, with 10 bases that match TRBD1. Germline assignment: CDR1 GTSNPN and CDR2 SVGIG (reference sequence). V dropped 1 base and J dropped 7; count of bases not matched to a gene: 7. CDR3 length equals 15 residues. The CDR3 DNA sequence: TGTGCCTGGAGTGGTGGGACAGGGGAATTCCAGCCCCAGCATTTT. It translates to CAWSGGTGEFQPQHF.

As DNA, the CDR3 is TGTGCCAGCAGTTTTGGAATGAACACTGAAGCTTTCTTT. It encodes CASSFGMNTEAFF. The V and J genes are TRBV27 and TRBJ1-1; no definite D call. V was trimmed by 3 bases and J by 0 bases, leaving 5 bases between them. Per germline, CDR1 MNHEY and CDR2 SMNVEV (reference sequence). CDR3 length: 13 amino acids.

This chain links TRBV21-1 with TRBJ1-1. TRBV21-1 is a pseudogene locus. The CDR3 is 13 residues long. The CDR3 protein is CASRRTVHTEAFF. CDR3 in DNA: TGTGCCAGCAGACGGACGGTACACACTGAAGCTTTCTTT.

CDR3 region: CASSFSVTSATDTQYF. For the CDR3, the DNA is TGTGCCAGCAGCTTTTCTGTGACTAGCGCTACAGATACGCAGTATTTT. This chain connects TRBV7-9 to TRBJ2-3; 8 bases map to TRBD2. This CDR3 has 16 amino acids. Germline trimming cut 3 bases from V and 3 bases from J; bases unmatched to any gene: 8. Germline loops: CDR1 SEHNR, CDR2 FQNEAQ (reference sequence). Complete variable domain (other parts from reference TRBV7-9 and TRBJ2-3): DTGVSQNPRHKITKRGQNVTFRCDPISEHNRLYWYRQTLGQGPEFLTYFQNEAQLEKSRLLSDRFSAERPKGSFSTLEIQRTEQGDSAMYLCASSFSVTSATDTQYFGPGTRLTVL.

This rearrangement joins TRBV5-3 to TRBJ1-2; the D gene is possibly TRBD1 (6 bases). TRBV5-3 is filed as an ORF, its function uncertain. V lost 4 bases and J lost 1, with 11 bases in between. The CDR3 sequence is 14 residues long. CDR3 DNA sequence: TGTGCCAGAAGCGGCTGGACAGTTAACTATGGCTACACCTTC. It yields the protein CARSGWTVNYGYTF.

This chain joins TRBV19 and TRBJ1-5; TRBD1 agrees at 7 bases. The length of the CDR3 is 12 residues. Germline values: CDR1 LNHDA, CDR2 SQIVND (reference sequence). The ends lost 8 bases at V and 4 bases at J; junction bases unmatched: 2. This CDR3 is CASGTANQPQHF. Written as DNA, the CDR3 is TGTGCCAGTGGGACAGCAAATCAGCCCCAGCATTTT.

This chain uses TRBV28 with TRBJ1-2, with 9 bases fitting TRBD1. Germline lookup yields CDR1 MDHEN and CDR2 SYDVKM. CDR3 size: 17 residues. V dropped 4 bases and J dropped 8; count of bases not matched to a gene: 17. The CDR3 protein is CASSSIDRDRELDGYTF. For the CDR3, the DNA is TGTGCCAGCAGTTCCATTGACCGGGACAGGGAATTGGACGGCTACACCTTC.

This clone came up once. The CDR3: CAWSPATNQPQHF. CDR3 DNA: TGTGCCTGGAGCCCAGCAACCAATCAGCCCCAGCATTTT. The chain links TRBV30 to TRBJ1-5; D is undetermined. V lost 3 bases to trimming and J lost 3 bases, with 9 bases between them. There are 13 residues in the CDR3. Germline assignment: CDR1 GTSNPN and CDR2 SVGIG (reference sequence).

The gene calls are TRBV7-9 and TRBJ2-7; D possibly corresponds to TRBD1 (6 bases). Germline V gene data show CDR1 as SEHNR and CDR2 as FQNEAQ (reference sequence). The CDR3 consists of 14 residues. Trimming removed 5 bases at V and 1 base at J, with 12 bases between. The CDR3 DNA sequence: TGTGCCAGCAGCACGACCACAGGGTCCTACGAGCAGTACTTC. Translating it yields CASSTTTGSYEQYF.

The table lists this clone with a few counts. The J gene is TRBJ2-7, the V gene TRBV2; D remains ambiguous. The V gene lost 6 bases and the J gene lost 6 bases, with 9 bases spanning the gap. CDR3 length: 11 amino acids. The germline V gene encodes CDR1 SNHLY and CDR2 FYNNEI. CDR3 sequence: CASSYTGEQYF. DNA of the CDR3: TGTGCCAGCAGCTACACGGGCGAGCAGTACTTC. The full variable domain, rest sourced from reference TRBV2 and TRBJ2-7, is EPEVTQTPSHQVTQMGQEVILRCVPISNHLYFYWYRQILGQKVEFLVSFYNNEISEKSEIFDDQFSVERPDGSNFTLKIRSTKLEDSAMYFCASSYTGEQYFGPGTRLTVT.

The chain carries TRBV5-6 and TRBJ2-5, with 14 positions matching TRBD2. Germline assignment: CDR1 SGHDT and CDR2 YYEEEE. The CDR3 runs 16 residues. The V and J ends lost 4 bases and 5 bases, in that order; junction bases with no gene match: 7. CDR3 sequence: CASSPGTSGGRETQYF. The CDR3 nucleotides read TGTGCCAGCAGCCCGGGGACTAGCGGGGGAAGGGAGACCCAGTACTTC.

In nucleotides, the CDR3 is TGTGCCAGCAGCACGGGGACAGGGGGCTTCTACGAGCAGTACTTC. Its protein product is CASSTGTGGFYEQYF. The chain joins TRBV7-2 to TRBJ2-7; 12 bases match TRBD1. Germline CDR1 reads SGHTA; CDR2 reads FQGNSA. The length of the CDR3 is 15 residues. Losses at the gene ends were 5 bases for V and 3 bases for J; bases not matched to a gene: 5.

The chain couples TRBV4-1 to TRBJ2-2; unclear D gene. The CDR3 is 14 amino acids. CDR1 and CDR2 from the germline V gene are MGHRA and YSYEKL. Trimming left V 1 base short and J 7 bases short, with 10 bases between. In nucleotides, the CDR3 is TGCGCCAGCAGCCAAGTATCTGATAACGGGGAGCTGTTTTTT. Translating it yields CASSQVSDNGELFF.

The rearrangement uses TRBV2 and TRBJ2-7; D is possibly TRBD1 (5 bases). Germline V gene data show CDR1 as SNHLY and CDR2 as FYNNEI. Trimming pared 2 bases from V and 4 bases from J, leaving 12 bases between. CDR3 length: 14 amino acids. The CDR3 loop reads CASSEQGKLYEQYV. CDR3 nucleotides: TGTGCCAGCAGTGAACAGGGAAAGCTTTACGAGCAGTACGTC.

The DNA of the CDR3 is TGCGCCAGCAGTCCTTACGGCCAGGCCCTGAGCTCTGGAAACACCATATATTTT. Its protein product is CASSPYGQALSSGNTIYF. The gene calls are TRBV5-1 and TRBJ1-3; no firm D call. Trimming shortened V by 5 bases and J by 0 bases, and 21 bases separated the two germline ends. Germline CDR1 is SGHRS and CDR2 is YFSETQ. The CDR3 totals 18 residues.

The chain couples TRBV30 to TRBJ1-2; D uncertain. Trimming removed 4 bases at V and 8 bases at J, with 14 bases between. Germline lookup yields CDR1 GTSNPN and CDR2 SVGIG (reference sequence). The CDR3 covers 12 residues. DNA for the CDR3: TGTGCCTGGATTTCGGGCCCCCGGGGCTACACCTTC. This codes for CAWISGPRGYTF.

This clone occurred once. The gene calls are TRBV6-1 and TRBJ1-1, with D hard to call. V was pared by 3 bases and J by 1 base, with 9 bases between. This CDR3 is built from 14 residues. Germline values: CDR1 MNHNS, CDR2 SASEGT. The CDR3 protein is CASSDLEGNTEAFF. The CDR3 DNA sequence: TGTGCCAGCAGTGATCTTGAAGGGAACACTGAAGCTTTCTTT.

The CDR3 nucleotides read TGTGCCAGCAGCTTGTCGGCCTCAAGGGTTTCACCCCTCCACTTT. Protein product: CASSLSASRVSPLHF. The chain links TRBV7-2 to TRBJ1-6; D is uncertain. In germline, CDR1 is SGHTA, CDR2 FQGNSA. The CDR3 length is 15 residues. The V end was cut by 3 bases, the J end by 9 bases, with 15 bases between.

This sequence joins TRBV5-1 and TRBJ1-1, with a possible D match to TRBD1 (5 bases). CDR3 length equals 16 residues. V was shortened by 0 bases and J by 1 base, with 13 bases between the two germline ends. The germline V gene encodes CDR1 SGHRS and CDR2 YFSETQ. CDR3: CASSLDAGRANTEAFF. Here the CDR3 DNA reads TGCGCCAGCAGCTTGGATGCTGGCAGGGCGAACACTGAAGCTTTCTTT.

The chain uses TRBV7-2 and TRBJ1-2, with D maybe TRBD1 (6 bases). Germline CDR1 is SGHTA and CDR2 is FQGNSA. V shed 1 base and J shed 6 bases, with 15 bases lying between them. The CDR3 is made up of 15 amino acids. In DNA form, the CDR3 reads TGTGCCAGCAGCTTAGTAAGAGCTGGACAGCATGGCTACACCTTC. Protein product: CASSLVRAGQHGYTF. Combining the CDR3 with reference TRBV7-2 and TRBJ1-2 gives the whole variable domain GAGVSQSPSNKVTEKGKDVELRCDPISGHTALYWYRQSLGQGLEFLIYFQGNSAPDKSGLPSDRFSAERTGGSVSTLTIQRTQQEDSAVYLCASSLVRAGQHGYTFGSGTRLTVV.

This rearrangement joins TRBV6-5 to TRBJ2-3, with 8 nucleotides matching TRBD1. Germline values: CDR1 MNHEY, CDR2 SVGAGI. V was clipped by 10 bases and J by 4 bases; unmatched bases: 10. The CDR3 has 14 amino acids. The CDR3 here is CATRQGSIADTQYF. The CDR3 coding sequence is TGTGCCACAAGACAGGGGTCGATTGCAGATACGCAGTATTTT.

This chain uses TRBV6-5 with TRBJ2-5; 8 positions agree with TRBD1. The CDR3 covers 14 residues. Germline values: CDR1 MNHEY, CDR2 SVGAGI. With V trimmed by 6 bases and J by 7 bases, 10 bases remained unmatched. The CDR3: CASSQGQVAGTQYF. CDR3 in DNA: TGTGCCAGCAGCCAGGGACAGGTCGCGGGGACCCAGTACTTC.

The chain carries TRBV2 and TRBJ1-4, with D possibly being TRBD1 (5 bases). The CDR3 runs 15 residues. CDR1 and CDR2 (germline): SNHLY, FYNNEI. The V gene lost 3 bases and the J gene lost 8 bases, with 16 bases spanning the gap. CDR3 protein: CASSEAGRPGEKLFF. CDR3 nucleotides: TGTGCCAGCAGTGAGGCGGGGCGGCCGGGGGAAAAACTGTTTTTT.

This rearrangement joins TRBV5-1 to TRBJ2-2; D possibly corresponds to TRBD1 (6 bases). From germline, CDR1 is SGHRS and CDR2 YFSETQ. The CDR3 contains 16 residues. V lost 1 base and J lost 4, with 14 bases in between. DNA of the CDR3: TGCGCCAGCAGCTTGCTGGGGGCGCGTAGCACCGGGGAGCTGTTTTTT. This gives the protein CASSLLGARSTGELFF.

The chain carries TRBV29-1 and TRBJ1-2; D unclear. Germline values: CDR1 SQVTM, CDR2 ANQGSEA. V was shortened by 7 bases and J by 6 bases, with 12 bases between the two germline ends. The CDR3 sequence is 11 residues long. The CDR3 DNA reads TGCAGCGCCGGCGAATTGAATGGCTACACCTTC. Encoded protein: CSAGELNGYTF.

A single count supports this clone. V usage is TRBV2 and J usage is TRBJ1-6; 8 bases are a match to TRBD1. V gave up 7 bases and J gave up 7 bases; unmatched junction bases: 9. Looked up from germline, CDR1 is SNHLY and CDR2 is FYNNEI. This CDR3 comprises 15 residues. CDR3: CASTLATGANSPLHF. CDR3 DNA: TGTGCCAGCACGCTTGCGACAGGGGCAAATTCACCCCTCCACTTT.

The chain employs TRBV9 and TRBJ1-1; D call uncertain. V was trimmed by 0 bases and J by 0 bases, leaving 9 bases between them. This CDR3 is 15 amino acids long. Germline values: CDR1 SGDLS, CDR2 YYNGEE. The CDR3 sequence: CASSVGVLMNTEAFF. In DNA, the CDR3 is TGTGCCAGCAGCGTAGGTGTGTTGATGAACACTGAAGCTTTCTTT.

This rearrangement joins TRBV6-5 to TRBJ2-7, with D maybe TRBD1 (5 bases). CDR3 length equals 13 residues. Looked up from germline, CDR1 is MNHEY and CDR2 is SVGAGI. Trimming took off 3 bases at V and 5 bases at J, with 11 bases between the two ends. CDR3 protein: CASSYQGPNEQYF. CDR3 DNA sequence: TGTGCCAGCAGTTATCAGGGTCCCAACGAGCAGTACTTC.